Listed below are T cell receptor beta chains from one sample, sequenced in a study of T cells after yellow fever vaccination. TCRdb fed the 5' RACE reads into MiXCR, producing one record per CDR3 protein. Of some 160,000 distinct CDR3 sequences in the sample, around 9% were seen once. The specimen comprised CD8+ T cells sorted from PBMCs, sampled 45 days after the yellow fever booster vaccination. These receptors were collected from a young man who received the YFV17D yellow fever vaccine. Each CDR3 is given without its conserved first and last residue. A D gene is named only where the DNA matches it firmly.

V gene | D gene | CDR3 protein
TRBV7-9 | - | ASSFNSALQHEQF
TRBV2 | - | ASSEGLGRLDTQY
TRBV4-1 | - | ASSQDRRGSVYNEQF
TRBV20-1 | - | SAREELTLWDEQY
TRBV3-1 | - | ASSPSGTEETQY
TRBV4-1 | - | ASSQVDDSYEQY
TRBV11-2 | - | ASSLAQPSETQY
TRBV5-4 | TRBD2 | ASSFGGAENIQY
TRBV11-2 | TRBD1 | ASSPQGREQY
TRBV2 | TRBD2 | ASCGAGGPGVMGETQY
TRBV7-9 | - | ASSFSESNQPQH
TRBV7-9 | - | ASSLARTIEQF
TRBV6-5 | - | ASSFDSGANVLT
TRBV11-3 | - | ASSLGVMETGELF
TRBV12-3/TRBV12-4 | TRBD2 | ASTSGASTGELF
TRBV7-9 | - | ASSTQGQETQY
TRBV6-5 | - | ASTDEGTEAF
TRBV4-2 | - | ASSQDKRGGSHNEQF
TRBV4-3 | - | ASSRERQAHYGYT
TRBV20-1 | - | SARNPGGWGTEAF
TRBV12-3/TRBV12-4 | - | ASSFTAGYLETQY
TRBV6-2/TRBV6-3 | - | ASSYLTRRETQY
TRBV4-3 | - | ASSPSTWNSPLH
TRBV19 | - | ASSIGGVTEAF
TRBV24-1 | - | ATSDSLHTGELF
TRBV18 | TRBD1 | ASSYDRVGDNEQF
TRBV27 | TRBD1 | ASSSGTGGSYNEQF
TRBV20-1 | TRBD1 | SARVGTVNGYT
TRBV7-2 | - | ASSLRDEAGELF
TRBV15 | - | ATSRGAAGISDTQY
TRBV23-1 | - | ASSQSRAYTGELF
TRBV5-6 | - | ASSLARASRSGGETQY
TRBV6-2/TRBV6-3 | - | ASSPSWEITDTQY
TRBV6-2/TRBV6-3 | - | ASSYADRATDTQY
TRBV3-1 | TRBD1 | ASSHRTGGYNEQF
TRBV5-6 | - | ASSFSSEETQY
TRBV7-2 | TRBD2 | ASRTGTSGGPGQETQY
TRBV27 | TRBD1 | ASSLSGRGPYEQY
TRBV6-2/TRBV6-3 | - | ASGKRSYNEQF
TRBV7-3 | TRBD2 | ASRDTSDNEQF
TRBV6-6 | - | ASSYFLGSSYNEQF
TRBV27 | TRBD1 | ASSFQGADGYT
TRBV5-1 | - | ASLPPRSYNEQF
TRBV29-1 | - | SGRLVSTDTQY
TRBV4-3 | TRBD1 | ASSQASRTGGFYGYT
TRBV11-2 | - | ASSLSPELNTEAF
TRBV7-9 | - | ASSRPGPTRGGYT
TRBV6-5 | - | ASSRTEYNSPLH
TRBV7-3 | - | ASARGAGDTQY
TRBV7-9 | - | ASSWGAGPEAF
TRBV10-3 | - | AISRGYLDRSSYNEQF
TRBV12-3/TRBV12-4 | - | ASSLLRGQVSYEQY
TRBV29-1 | - | SADSGDGETQY
TRBV27 | - | ASTPKSYRWVDEQF
TRBV11-2 | TRBD1 | ASVNSGTGVYEQY
TRBV7-8 | - | ASSSSDGTSTDTQY
TRBV12-3/TRBV12-4 | - | ASRGINNEQF
TRBV7-6 | - | ASRLGPRNSPLH
TRBV7-9 | - | ASSLPDGYGYT